Listed below are T cell receptor beta chains from one sample, sequenced in a study of blood T cell repertoires in COVID-19. Some clones are missing from TCRdb's copy, which holds only in-frame ones; the method was immunoSEQ multiplex PCR. Among hundreds of thousands of clones listed, approximately 85% were seen once. The specimen was peripheral blood. The receptors originated from a human donor in a cohort sampled during active COVID-19. Both conserved end residues are part of each CDR3. D genes are given only for firm matches. Some rows have no size entry. The others give once, few or many, or a class for an expanded clone.

J gene: TRBJ2-3
D gene: .
clone size: .
V gene: TRBV13
CDR3 protein: CASSSLATEKEADTQYF
CDR3 DNA: TGTGCCAGCAGCTCCCTTGCGACCGAAAAGGAGGCAGATACGCAGTATTTT

J gene: TRBJ1-2
D gene: .
clone size: once
V gene: TRBV7-9
CDR3 protein: CASSSYKQELSGYTF
CDR3 DNA: TGTGCCAGCAGCTCTTACAAACAGGAATTGAGCGGCTACACCTTC

J gene: TRBJ2-3
D gene: .
clone size: .
V gene: TRBV18
CDR3 protein: CASSSRDTSFVDTQYF
CDR3 DNA: TGTGCCAGCTCATCTCGGGACACCTCTTTTGTAGATACGCAGTATTTT

J gene: TRBJ2-7
D gene: TRBD2
clone size: .
V gene: TRBV14
CDR3 protein: CASSQAGGISYEQYF
CDR3 DNA: TGTGCCAGCAGCCAAGCGGGGGGGATATCCTACGAGCAGTACTTC

J gene: TRBJ2-7
D gene: TRBD2
clone size: .
V gene: TRBV10-3
CDR3 protein: CAISESNGGAYEQYF
CDR3 DNA: TGTGCCATCAGTGAGTCGAACGGGGGGGCCTACGAGCAGTACTTC

J gene: TRBJ1-2
D gene: TRBD1
clone size: .
V gene: TRBV7-9
CDR3 protein: CASSLTGVAGYTF
CDR3 DNA: TGTGCCAGCAGCCTGACAGGGGTTGCTGGCTACACCTTC

J gene: TRBJ2-5
D gene: TRBD2
clone size: .
V gene: TRBV4-1
CDR3 protein: CASSYRLAGLQETQYF
CDR3 DNA: TGCGCCAGCAGCTATAGACTAGCGGGGCTACAAGAGACCCAGTACTTC

J gene: TRBJ2-3
D gene: .
clone size: .
V gene: TRBV23-1
CDR3 protein: CASSQRQATDTQYF
CDR3 DNA: TGCGCCAGCAGTCAACGACAGGCCACAGATACGCAGTATTTT

J gene: TRBJ2-7
D gene: TRBD2
clone size: few
V gene: TRBV6-2/TRBV6-3
CDR3 protein: CASSEPAGGSYEQYF
CDR3 DNA: TGTGCCAGCAGCGAGCCAGCGGGGGGGTCCTACGAGCAGTACTTC

J gene: TRBJ1-1
D gene: .
clone size: .
V gene: TRBV7-3
CDR3 protein: CASSLRGNTEAFF
CDR3 DNA: TGTGCCAGCAGCTTAAGAGGTAACACTGAAGCTTTCTTT

J gene: TRBJ1-1
D gene: TRBD1
clone size: .
V gene: TRBV18
CDR3 protein: CASSPIPGGEGLNTEAFF
CDR3 DNA: TGTGCCAGCTCACCAATCCCAGGGGGCGAGGGGTTGAACACTGAAGCTTTCTTT

J gene: TRBJ1-2
D gene: TRBD1
clone size: once
V gene: TRBV5-4
CDR3 protein: CASSSTGGRGYTF
CDR3 DNA: TGTGCCAGCAGCTCGACAGGGGGTCGAGGCTACACCTTC

J gene: TRBJ1-4
D gene: .
clone size: .
V gene: TRBV18
CDR3 protein: CASSPLDPGISGEKLFF
CDR3 DNA: TGTGCCAGCTCACCCTTAGACCCCGGAATATCGGGAGAAAAACTGTTTTTT

J gene: TRBJ2-7
D gene: .
clone size: .
V gene: TRBV29-1
CDR3 protein: CSAGNNYEQYF
CDR3 DNA: TGCAGCGCCGGGAATAACTACGAGCAGTACTTC

J gene: TRBJ1-2
D gene: .
clone size: .
V gene: TRBV4-1
CDR3 protein: CASSQDILGGGYGYTF
CDR3 DNA: TGCGCCAGCAGCCAAGATATACTCGGAGGCGGCTATGGCTACACCTTC

J gene: TRBJ1-6
D gene: .
clone size: .
V gene: TRBV27
CDR3 protein: CASSLPGNNSPLHF
CDR3 DNA: TGTGCCAGCAGTTTACCGGGGAATAATTCACCCCTCCACTTT

J gene: TRBJ2-2
D gene: TRBD2
clone size: .
V gene: TRBV2
CDR3 protein: CASSEEGGKTGELFF
CDR3 DNA: TGTGCCAGCAGTGAAGAGGGAGGGAAGACAGGGGAGCTGTTTTTT

J gene: TRBJ2-5
D gene: .
clone size: .
V gene: TRBV10-1
CDR3 protein: CASSGAYRETQYF
CDR3 DNA: TGCGCCAGCAGTGGGGCCTACCGAGAGACCCAGTACTTC

J gene: TRBJ1-2
D gene: .
clone size: .
V gene: TRBV19
CDR3 protein: CASSISQGSHGYTF
CDR3 DNA: TGTGCCAGTAGTATATCTCAGGGCAGCCATGGCTACACCTTC

J gene: TRBJ2-7
D gene: .
clone size: .
V gene: TRBV23-1
CDR3 protein: CASSQSGAF
CDR3 DNA: TGCGCCAGCAGTCAATCGGGGGCCTTC

J gene: TRBJ1-1
D gene: TRBD1
clone size: .
V gene: TRBV7-8
CDR3 protein: CASSLPGQGVFGNTEAFF
CDR3 DNA: TGTGCCAGCAGCTTACCGGGACAGGGGGTTTTTGGGAACACTGAAGCTTTCTTT

J gene: TRBJ2-2
D gene: .
clone size: .
V gene: TRBV15
CDR3 protein: CATSLTNENTGELFF
CDR3 DNA: TGTGCCACCAGTTTGACAAACGAAAACACCGGGGAGCTGTTTTTT

J gene: TRBJ1-6
D gene: .
clone size: .
V gene: TRBV1
CDR3 protein: CTSSQEGGDRLFDQHSPLHF
CDR3 DNA: TGCACCAGCAGCCAAGAGGGTGGAGACAGACTCTTTGACCAACATTCACCCCTCCACTTT

J gene: TRBJ1-1
D gene: TRBD1
clone size: .
V gene: TRBV7-8
CDR3 protein: CASSLRTGRGLNTEAFF
CDR3 DNA: TGTGCCAGCAGCTTAAGGACAGGGAGGGGGTTGAACACTGAAGCTTTCTTT